The 18 T cell receptor beta chains below come from one sample, sequenced in a study of CD8 T cells in Susac syndrome. About 0.5 to 1 ug RNA was reverse transcribed with random hexamers. TCRdb reprocessed the immunoSEQ multiplex PCR reads with MiXCR, giving one entry per CDR3 protein. This sample yields 150,000 to 200,000 distinct CDR3 sequences, of which over 90% are seen a single time; approximately 0.099% belongs to the top ten. Sequenced material: CD4+ T cells from PBMCs. The receptors shown here come from a human donor with Susac syndrome.

This chain joins TRBV7-9 and TRBJ2-5; unclear D gene. This CDR3 contains 13 residues. V was shortened by 2 bases and J by 7 bases, with 11 bases between the two germline ends. Germline V CDR1 and CDR2: SEHNR, FQNEAQ (reference sequence). CDR3 nucleotide sequence: TGTGCCAGCAGCTTATTAGGGATGGGGACCCAGTACTTC. This encodes CASSLLGMGTQYF. Combining the CDR3 with reference TRBV7-9 and TRBJ2-5 gives the whole variable domain DTGVSQNPRHKITKRGQNVTFRCDPISEHNRLYWYRQTLGQGPEFLTYFQNEAQLEKSRLLSDRFSAERPKGSFSTLEIQRTEQGDSAMYLCASSLLGMGTQYFGPGTRLLVL.

V gene TRBV24-1 combines with J gene TRBJ2-7; D call uncertain. CDR1 and CDR2 from the germline V gene are KGHDR and SFDVKD. V dropped 4 bases and J dropped 6 bases, with 6 bases sitting between them. The CDR3 covers 11 residues. The CDR3 DNA follows: TGTGCCACCAGTGACCTCACCGAGCAGTACTTC. Translation gives CATSDLTEQYF.

This clonotype occurred a few times. The genes are TRBV13 and TRBJ2-7; D is unresolved. Deletions cut 7 bases from V and 2 bases from J, with 9 bases between. The germline V gene has CDR1 PRHDT and CDR2 FYEKMQ (reference sequence). The CDR3 spans 12 residues. The CDR3 DNA is TGTGCCAGCATAGGAGCCGCCTACGAGCAGTACTTC. This translates into CASIGAAYEQYF.

The J gene is TRBJ2-1, the V gene TRBV18, with 8 bases lining up with TRBD2. J lost 0 bases, V lost 0 bases, and 10 bases had no gene match. This CDR3 contains 19 residues. CDR1 is KGHSH and CDR2 is LQKENI in the germline V gene. CDR3 residues: CASSPPVGSGISSYNEQFF. The CDR3 DNA reads TGTGCCAGCTCACCACCGGTTGGTAGCGGGATTAGCTCCTACAATGAGCAGTTCTTC.

This clonotype was seen once. The gene calls are TRBV20-1 and TRBJ2-7; unclear D gene. Trimming stripped 3 bases from V and 3 bases from J, with 12 bases between. The germline V gene has CDR1 DFQATT and CDR2 SNEGSKA (reference sequence). The CDR3 runs to 13 residues. CDR3 sequence (DNA): TGCAGTGCTAGCGAAAGGACCTTCTACGAGCAGTACTTC. Translated: CSASERTFYEQYF.

The chain recombines TRBV30 with TRBJ1-1, with 8 bases matching TRBD1. Trimming at V came to 0 bases and at J to 7 bases, leaving 4 bases not matched to a gene. CDR3 length equals 13 residues. In germline, CDR1 is GTSNPN, CDR2 SVGIG (reference sequence). CDR3 region: CAWSVDRGVEAFF. Here the CDR3 DNA reads TGTGCCTGGAGTGTCGACAGGGGAGTTGAAGCTTTCTTT.

The genes are TRBV28 and TRBJ2-7; 8 bases fit TRBD1. CDR3 length: 19 residues. Per the germline V gene, CDR1 is MDHEN and CDR2 is SYDVKM. V shed 5 bases, J shed 2 bases, and the junction held 20 bases outside the gene matches. CDR3 in DNA: TGTGCCAGCAGTACCCTTGCAGGGGGCCGGCAGCGGGTAACCTACGAGCAGTACTTC. Translation: CASSTLAGGRQRVTYEQYF. The whole variable domain, remainder taken from reference TRBV28 and TRBJ2-7, is DVKVTQSSRYLVKRTGEKVFLECVQDMDHENMFWYRQDPGLGLRLIYFSYDVKMKEKGDIPEGYSVSREKKERFSLILESASTNQTSMYLCASSTLAGGRQRVTYEQYFGPGTRLTVT.

The chain is built from TRBV3-1 and TRBJ1-2, with D uncertain. The CDR3 spans 15 residues. The V end was cut by 0 bases, the J end by 2 bases, with 10 bases between. CDR1 and CDR2 from the germline V gene are LGHDT and YNNKEL (reference sequence). DNA of the CDR3: TGTGCCAGCAGCCAAGATCAAGCACCCAACTATGGCTACACCTTC. Protein: CASSQDQAPNYGYTF.

The CDR3 nucleotides read TGCAGTGCTGGACCACTAGCGGGAAGCAATGAGCAGTTCTTC. Amino acid sequence: CSAGPLAGSNEQFF. This chain links TRBV20-1 with TRBJ2-1; 10 bases map to TRBD2. The V segment lost 5 bases and the J segment 6 bases; nucleotides outside the gene matches: 7. Germline loops: CDR1 DFQATT, CDR2 SNEGSKA (reference sequence). The CDR3 is 14 residues long.

CDR3 nucleotide sequence: TGTGCCAGCAGCTTAAGGCGGGAGGCCCCCAATGAGCAGTTCTTC. Protein product: CASSLRREAPNEQFF. The rearrangement links TRBV13 to TRBJ2-1; TRBD2 matches 8 bases. The CDR3 consists of 15 residues. J was trimmed by 6 bases and V by 2 bases; bases with no gene match: 6. Looked up from germline, CDR1 is PRHDT and CDR2 is FYEKMQ (reference sequence).

The CDR3 protein is CSVSAGDGYGYTF. In DNA form, the CDR3 reads TGCAGCGTCTCCGCAGGGGACGGCTATGGCTACACCTTC. The chain is built from TRBV29-1 and TRBJ1-2, with a possible D match to TRBD1 (6 bases). CDR1 is SQVTM and CDR2 is ANQGSEA in the germline V gene. CDR3 length: 13 amino acids. Trimming took off 6 bases at V and 4 bases at J, with 15 bases between the two ends.

This chain links TRBV10-2 with TRBJ1-2, with D maybe TRBD1 (6 bases). The CDR3 has 17 residues. Trimming pared 5 bases from V and 0 bases from J, leaving 19 bases between. Germline V gene data show CDR1 as WSHSY and CDR2 as SAAADI. The CDR3 loop reads CASSPTLRGQPNYGYTF. CDR3 nucleotides: TGCGCCAGCAGTCCGACTCTACGAGGACAGCCTAACTATGGCTACACCTTC.

The gene calls are TRBV20-1 and TRBJ2-7; D possibly uses TRBD1 or TRBD2 (6 bases each). With 5 bases removed from V and 3 bases from J, the gap between germline ends came to 14 bases. The germline CDR1 and CDR2 sequences are DFQATT and SNEGSKA (reference sequence). The CDR3 consists of 13 residues. The CDR3 region is CSAQGGLNYEQYF. The CDR3 DNA follows: TGCAGTGCTCAAGGGGGGCTGAACTACGAGCAGTACTTC.

The CDR3 reads CSAGTSDSGNTIYF. The CDR3 DNA follows: TGCAGTGCTGGGACTTCGGACTCTGGAAACACCATATATTTT. The rearrangement uses TRBV20-1 and TRBJ1-3; a possible D gene is TRBD1 (5 bases). Germline loops: CDR1 DFQATT, CDR2 SNEGSKA (reference sequence). V shed 5 bases and J shed 0 bases, with 11 bases lying between them. The CDR3 consists of 14 residues.

This clonotype was observed once. The rearrangement links TRBV25-1 to TRBJ2-3, with D perhaps TRBD2 (7 bases). Germline loops: CDR1 MGHDK, CDR2 SYGVNS. There are 15 residues in the CDR3. The V gene lost 6 bases and the J gene lost 2 bases, with 15 bases spanning the gap. CDR3 DNA sequence: TGTGCCAGCAGCGGGGGGCCAAGGACCACAGATACGCAGTATTTT. Protein sequence: CASSGGPRTTDTQYF.

V gene TRBV20-1 combines with J gene TRBJ2-7; the D gene is possibly TRBD2 (5 bases). V gave up 1 base and J gave up 6 bases, with 16 bases separating them. In germline, CDR1 is DFQATT, CDR2 SNEGSKA (reference sequence). The CDR3 sequence is 14 residues long. The CDR3 coding sequence is TGCAGTGCTAGAGCCACGGGGTCCCCCGGCGAGCAGTACTTC. It translates to CSARATGSPGEQYF.

The rearrangement uses TRBV5-1 and TRBJ1-1, with unresolved D. The V gene lost 6 bases and the J gene lost 1 base, with 10 bases spanning the gap. Germline-derived CDR1 and CDR2 are SGHRS and YFSETQ. The CDR3 runs 13 residues. CDR3 nucleotides: TGCGCCAGCAATGAAGGGCCGAACACTGAAGCTTTCTTT. Translating it yields CASNEGPNTEAFF.

V is TRBV9 and J is TRBJ2-7, with TRBD2 identical over 7 bases. Germline CDR1 reads SGDLS; CDR2 reads YYNGEE. This CDR3 is built from 17 residues. V shed 3 bases and J 0 bases; nucleotides not matched to a gene: 12. The CDR3 protein is CASSEPPTSRISYEQYF. The CDR3 nucleotides read TGTGCCAGCAGCGAGCCCCCGACTAGCCGTATCTCCTACGAGCAGTACTTC.